These T cell receptor beta chains were read from a single sample in a study of blood T cell repertoires in COVID-19. TCRdb's copy holds only in-frame clones and misses some; the assay was immunoSEQ multiplex PCR. The sample includes more than 350,000 clones, over 75% of them seen just once. The sample consisted of PBMCs or T cells enriched from blood (not recorded which). The origin of the receptors is a woman younger than 35 who had been exposed to COVID-19. CDR3s include the opening cysteine and the closing phenylalanine or tryptophan. A D gene is named only where the DNA matches it firmly. Clone sizes are given selectively: once, few, many, or a class where the clone is expanded.

V gene: TRBV4-1
clone size: once
J gene: TRBJ2-1
D gene: .
CDR3 protein: CASSHTTGLGSYNEQFF
CDR3 DNA: TGCGCCAGCAGCCACACCACAGGTCTCGGCTCCTACAATGAGCAGTTCTTC

V gene: TRBV28
clone size: .
J gene: TRBJ2-1
D gene: TRBD2
CDR3 protein: CASSPLAGGFNEQFF
CDR3 DNA: TGTGCCAGCAGTCCTCTAGCGGGAGGCTTCAATGAGCAGTTCTTC

V gene: TRBV27
clone size: once
J gene: TRBJ1-1
D gene: .
CDR3 protein: CASSRWGGVAFF
CDR3 DNA: TGTGCCAGCAGTCGCTGGGGCGGGGTCGCTTTCTTT

V gene: TRBV5-5
clone size: .
J gene: TRBJ2-2
D gene: .
CDR3 protein: CASSFSRDTTNTGELFF
CDR3 DNA: TGTGCCAGCAGCTTCAGCCGGGACACCACGAACACCGGGGAGCTGTTTTTT

V gene: TRBV5-4
clone size: .
J gene: TRBJ2-7
D gene: TRBD1
CDR3 protein: CASTRDRGVSYEQYF
CDR3 DNA: TGTGCCAGCACCCGGGACAGGGGAGTCTCCTACGAGCAGTACTTC

V gene: TRBV24-1
clone size: .
J gene: TRBJ2-1
D gene: .
CDR3 protein: CATRGALPHNEQFF
CDR3 DNA: TGTGCCACCCGGGGGGCCCTACCTCACAATGAGCAGTTCTTC

V gene: TRBV27
clone size: .
J gene: TRBJ1-2
D gene: .
CDR3 protein: CASYSVGGYGYTF
CDR3 DNA: TGTGCCAGCTATTCTGTAGGCGGGTATGGCTACACCTTC

V gene: TRBV12-3/TRBV12-4
clone size: few
J gene: TRBJ1-1
D gene: .
CDR3 protein: CASSLEGIRGAFF
CDR3 DNA: TGTGCCAGCAGTTTAGAGGGCATAAGGGGGGCTTTCTTT

V gene: TRBV5-4
clone size: .
J gene: TRBJ2-2
D gene: TRBD2
CDR3 protein: CASSLEGSGSVRAGELFF
CDR3 DNA: TGTGCCAGCAGCTTGGAGGGTAGCGGGAGTGTACGAGCCGGGGAGCTGTTTTTT

V gene: TRBV28
clone size: .
J gene: TRBJ1-5
D gene: .
CDR3 protein: CASSFENGNQPQHF
CDR3 DNA: TGTGCCAGCAGTTTTGAAAACGGTAATCAGCCCCAGCATTTT

V gene: TRBV10-3
clone size: .
J gene: TRBJ1-2
D gene: TRBD1
CDR3 protein: CATGQDYGYTF
CDR3 DNA: TGTGCCACGGGACAGGACTATGGCTACACCTTC

V gene: TRBV28
clone size: .
J gene: TRBJ1-5
D gene: .
CDR3 protein: CASSTVNQPQHF
CDR3 DNA: TGTGCCAGCAGTACAGTAAATCAGCCCCAGCATTTT

V gene: TRBV6-5
clone size: .
J gene: TRBJ1-1
D gene: .
CDR3 protein: CASTNWATEAFF
CDR3 DNA: TGTGCCAGCACCAACTGGGCCACTGAAGCTTTCTTT

V gene: TRBV19
clone size: .
J gene: TRBJ2-5
D gene: .
CDR3 protein: CASSIGHSQETQYF
CDR3 DNA: TGTGCCAGTAGTATAGGGCACAGTCAAGAGACCCAGTACTTC

V gene: TRBV6-4
clone size: .
J gene: TRBJ2-3
D gene: TRBD1
CDR3 protein: CASSTGQGDTDTQYF
CDR3 DNA: TGTGCCAGCAGTACAGGACAGGGCGACACAGATACGCAGTATTTT

V gene: TRBV11-2
clone size: .
J gene: TRBJ1-2
D gene: .
CDR3 protein: CASSSIQGDYGYTF
CDR3 DNA: TGTGCCAGCAGCTCCATACAGGGTGACTATGGCTACACCTTC

V gene: TRBV19
clone size: once
J gene: TRBJ2-3
D gene: .
CDR3 protein: CASSIQGDTQYF
CDR3 DNA: TGTGCCAGTAGTATCCAGGGCGATACGCAGTATTTT

V gene: TRBV2
clone size: .
J gene: TRBJ1-5
D gene: .
CDR3 protein: CASSEAVQGNQPQHF
CDR3 DNA: TGTGCCAGCAGTGAAGCGGTCCAGGGCAATCAGCCCCAGCATTTT

V gene: TRBV5-1
clone size: few
J gene: TRBJ2-1
D gene: TRBD2
CDR3 protein: CASREFSGSYEQFF
CDR3 DNA: TGCGCCAGCAGAGAATTCAGCGGGAGTTATGAGCAGTTCTTC

V gene: TRBV7-3
clone size: .
J gene: TRBJ2-3
D gene: TRBD1
CDR3 protein: CASSSRDSITDTQYF
CDR3 DNA: TGTGCCAGCAGCTCCCGGGACAGCATCACAGATACGCAGTATTTT

V gene: TRBV19
clone size: .
J gene: TRBJ2-2
D gene: .
CDR3 protein: CASSTGIGELFF
CDR3 DNA: TGTGCCAGTAGTACAGGGATAGGGGAGCTGTTTTTT

V gene: TRBV7-2
clone size: .
J gene: TRBJ2-1
D gene: TRBD2
CDR3 protein: CASRPGLAETYNEQFF
CDR3 DNA: TGTGCCAGCAGACCGGGACTAGCGGAGACCTACAATGAGCAGTTCTTC

V gene: TRBV9
clone size: .
J gene: TRBJ1-2
D gene: .
CDR3 protein: CASSVRGLDYGYTF
CDR3 DNA: TGTGCCAGCAGCGTGCGGGGGTTGGACTATGGCTACACCTTC

V gene: TRBV6-4
clone size: .
J gene: TRBJ1-1
D gene: .
CDR3 protein: CASRERAWDTEAFF
CDR3 DNA: TGTGCCAGCAGGGAGAGGGCCTGGGACACTGAAGCTTTCTTT

V gene: TRBV5-1
clone size: once
J gene: TRBJ2-2
D gene: TRBD2
CDR3 protein: CASSLGKGLAVGELFF
CDR3 DNA: TGCGCCAGCAGCCTGGGGAAGGGACTAGCGGTCGGGGAGCTGTTTTTT

V gene: TRBV28
clone size: .
J gene: TRBJ2-7
D gene: TRBD2
CDR3 protein: CASSFSSGRLYDNPYEQYF
CDR3 DNA: TGTGCCAGCAGTTTCTCTAGCGGGAGACTATACGATAACCCCTACGAGCAGTACTTC

V gene: TRBV14
clone size: .
J gene: TRBJ2-5
D gene: TRBD1
CDR3 protein: CASSQRGGLETQYF
CDR3 DNA: TGTGCCAGCAGCCAACGAGGGGGCCTGGAGACCCAGTACTTC

V gene: TRBV7-2
clone size: .
J gene: TRBJ1-5
D gene: TRBD1
CDR3 protein: CASSLNRGRNQPQHF
CDR3 DNA: TGTGCCAGCAGCTTAAACAGGGGGCGAAATCAGCCCCAGCATTTT

V gene: TRBV28
clone size: few
J gene: TRBJ1-6
D gene: TRBD1
CDR3 protein: CATRTGRTLNSPLHF
CDR3 DNA: TGTGCCACCAGGACAGGGCGAACTCTTAATTCACCCCTCCACTTT

V gene: TRBV7-9
clone size: once
J gene: TRBJ2-7
D gene: TRBD1
CDR3 protein: CASSPTGTGGDEQYF
CDR3 DNA: TGTGCCAGCAGCCCGACCGGGACAGGGGGCGACGAGCAGTACTTC

V gene: TRBV6-5
clone size: .
J gene: TRBJ2-7
D gene: TRBD1
CDR3 protein: CASSPDREPTYEQYF
CDR3 DNA: TGTGCCAGCAGCCCGGACAGGGAACCCACCTACGAGCAGTACTTC

V gene: TRBV7-3
clone size: .
J gene: TRBJ2-2
D gene: .
CDR3 protein: CASSPPGGTGELFF
CDR3 DNA: TGTGCCAGCAGCCCCCCCGGGGGCACCGGGGAGCTGTTTTTT

V gene: TRBV27
clone size: .
J gene: TRBJ1-2
D gene: TRBD1
CDR3 protein: CASSPRPGTGRNGYTF
CDR3 DNA: TGTGCCAGCAGTCCACGTCCCGGGACAGGGCGGAATGGCTACACCTTC

V gene: TRBV3-1/TRBV3-2
clone size: .
J gene: TRBJ2-1
D gene: TRBD2
CDR3 protein: CASSQAQTSGRTSDNEQFF
CDR3 DNA: TGTGCCAGCAGCCAAGCCCAAACTAGCGGGAGGACCTCCGACAATGAGCAGTTCTTC

V gene: TRBV11-2
clone size: .
J gene: TRBJ2-4
D gene: .
CDR3 protein: CASSQQGLQRDIQYF
CDR3 DNA: TGTGCCAGCAGCCAACAGGGCCTCCAAAGGGACATTCAGTACTTC

V gene: TRBV3-1/TRBV3-2
clone size: .
J gene: TRBJ2-5
D gene: TRBD1
CDR3 protein: CASSQERQGQETQYF
CDR3 DNA: TGTGCCAGCAGCCAAGAGCGACAGGGTCAAGAGACCCAGTACTTC

V gene: TRBV7-6
clone size: .
J gene: TRBJ1-2
D gene: TRBD1
CDR3 protein: CASSPGQGPNYGYTF
CDR3 DNA: TGTGCCAGCAGCCCAGGACAGGGTCCTAACTATGGCTACACCTTC

V gene: TRBV30
clone size: .
J gene: TRBJ1-2
D gene: .
CDR3 protein: CASNEAAARGDGYTF
CDR3 DNA: TGTGCCTCTAACGAAGCGGCAGCCCGCGGGGATGGCTACACCTTC

V gene: TRBV12-3/TRBV12-4
clone size: .
J gene: TRBJ1-1
D gene: .
CDR3 protein: CASSLGQNTEAFF
CDR3 DNA: TGTGCCAGCAGTTTAGGGCAGAACACTGAAGCTTTCTTT

V gene: TRBV12-3/TRBV12-4
clone size: .
J gene: TRBJ2-7
D gene: TRBD1
CDR3 protein: CASRDRVGYEQYF
CDR3 DNA: TGTGCCAGCCGGGACAGGGTGGGGTACGAGCAGTACTTC

V gene: TRBV12-3/TRBV12-4
clone size: .
J gene: TRBJ1-1
D gene: .
CDR3 protein: CATMGGRNEAFF
CDR3 DNA: TGTGCCACCATGGGGGGGCGGAATGAAGCTTTCTTT

V gene: TRBV20-1
clone size: .
J gene: TRBJ1-1
D gene: TRBD1
CDR3 protein: CSAGRDRQTFF
CDR3 DNA: TGCAGTGCTGGCCGGGACAGGCAGACTTTCTTT

V gene: TRBV6-5
clone size: .
J gene: TRBJ1-6
D gene: .
CDR3 protein: CASSRDSYNSPLHF
CDR3 DNA: TGTGCCAGCAGCCGAGACAGCTATAATTCACCCCTCCACTTT

V gene: TRBV7-2
clone size: few
J gene: TRBJ2-5
D gene: .
CDR3 protein: CASTQGRASRPETQYF
CDR3 DNA: TGTGCCAGCACTCAGGGGAGGGCAAGTCGACCAGAGACCCAGTACTTC

V gene: TRBV29-1
clone size: .
J gene: TRBJ1-2
D gene: TRBD1
CDR3 protein: CSVVLTGGANYGYTF
CDR3 DNA: TGCAGCGTTGTGTTAACAGGGGGAGCTAACTATGGCTACACCTTC

V gene: TRBV4-1
clone size: once
J gene: TRBJ1-1
D gene: .
CDR3 protein: CASSQEGLYDAFF
CDR3 DNA: TGCGCCAGCAGCCAAGAGGGACTCTACGACGCTTTCTTT

V gene: TRBV7-8
clone size: .
J gene: TRBJ2-5
D gene: TRBD2
CDR3 protein: CASSPTSGSTETQYF
CDR3 DNA: TGTGCCAGCAGCCCAACTAGCGGGAGTACGGAGACCCAGTACTTC

V gene: TRBV9
clone size: .
J gene: TRBJ2-5
D gene: .
CDR3 protein: CASSVTDQETQYF
CDR3 DNA: TGTGCCAGCAGCGTAACAGATCAAGAGACCCAGTACTTC

V gene: TRBV4-1
clone size: .
J gene: TRBJ2-7
D gene: .
CDR3 protein: CASSQVILERSSSYEQYF
CDR3 DNA: TGCGCCAGCAGCCAAGTTATCCTGGAGCGGTCCAGCTCCTACGAGCAGTACTTC

V gene: TRBV9
clone size: few
J gene: TRBJ1-2
D gene: .
CDR3 protein: CASSVVTELSLSGYTF
CDR3 DNA: TGTGCCAGCAGCGTAGTTACAGAACTTTCACTCAGTGGCTACACCTTC

V gene: TRBV5-1
clone size: .
J gene: TRBJ1-2
D gene: .
CDR3 protein: CASTTGSLWDGYTF
CDR3 DNA: TGCGCCAGCACCACAGGATCCTTATGGGATGGCTACACCTTC

V gene: TRBV5-4
clone size: .
J gene: TRBJ2-1
D gene: .
CDR3 protein: CASSLGPLPGTLAEQFF
CDR3 DNA: TGTGCCAGCAGCTTAGGGCCCCTACCAGGGACCCTAGCGGAGCAGTTCTTC

V gene: TRBV4-2
clone size: .
J gene: TRBJ2-5
D gene: TRBD2
CDR3 protein: CASSQDRLAGVGTQYF
CDR3 DNA: TGTGCCAGCAGCCAAGATCGACTAGCGGGAGTCGGGACCCAGTACTTC